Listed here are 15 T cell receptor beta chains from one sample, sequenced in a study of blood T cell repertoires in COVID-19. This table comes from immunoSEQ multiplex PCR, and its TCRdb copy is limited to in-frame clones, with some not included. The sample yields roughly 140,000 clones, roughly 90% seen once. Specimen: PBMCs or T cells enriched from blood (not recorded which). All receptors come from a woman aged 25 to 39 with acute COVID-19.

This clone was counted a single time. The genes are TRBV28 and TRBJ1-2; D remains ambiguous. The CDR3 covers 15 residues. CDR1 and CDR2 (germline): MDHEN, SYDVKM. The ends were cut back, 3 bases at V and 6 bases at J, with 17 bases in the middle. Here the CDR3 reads CASSFRPPLGDGYTF. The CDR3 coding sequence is TGTGCCAGCAGTTTCAGACCCCCCTTGGGAGATGGCTACACCTTC.

This chain's CDR3 is CASSRPYEKLFF. The DNA of the CDR3 is TGTGCCAGCAGCCGTCCTTATGAAAAACTGTTTTTT. This chain uses TRBV14 with TRBJ1-4; D not certain. This CDR3 is built from 12 residues. Germline values: CDR1 SGHDN, CDR2 FVKESK. V lost 4 bases and J lost 6, with 6 bases in between.

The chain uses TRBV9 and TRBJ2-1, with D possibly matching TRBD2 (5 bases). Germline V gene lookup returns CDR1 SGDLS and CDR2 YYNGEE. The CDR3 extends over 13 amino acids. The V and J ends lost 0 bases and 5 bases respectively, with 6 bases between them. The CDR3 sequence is CASSVAGDNEQFF. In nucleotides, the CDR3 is TGTGCCAGCAGCGTAGCCGGGGACAATGAGCAGTTCTTC.

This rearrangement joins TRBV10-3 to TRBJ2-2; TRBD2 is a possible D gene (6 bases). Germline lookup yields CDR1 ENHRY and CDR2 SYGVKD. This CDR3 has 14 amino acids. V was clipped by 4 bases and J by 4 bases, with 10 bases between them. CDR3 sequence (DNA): TGTGCCATCAGTGCCCTCGGGGGCACCGGGGAGCTGTTTTTT. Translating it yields CAISALGGTGELFF.

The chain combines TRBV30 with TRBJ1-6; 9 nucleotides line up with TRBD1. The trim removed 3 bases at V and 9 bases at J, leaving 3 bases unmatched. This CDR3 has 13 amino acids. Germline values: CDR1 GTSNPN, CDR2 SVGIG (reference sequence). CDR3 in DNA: TGTGCCTGGAGACGACAGGGGGGTTCACCCCTCCACTTT. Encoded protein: CAWRRQGGSPLHF. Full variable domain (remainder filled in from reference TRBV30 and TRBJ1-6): SQTIHQWPATLVQPVGSPLSLECTVEGTSNPNLYWYRQAAGRGLQLLFYSVGIGQISSEVPQNLSASRPQDRQFILSSKKLLLSDSGFYLCAWRRQGGSPLHFGNGTRLTVT.

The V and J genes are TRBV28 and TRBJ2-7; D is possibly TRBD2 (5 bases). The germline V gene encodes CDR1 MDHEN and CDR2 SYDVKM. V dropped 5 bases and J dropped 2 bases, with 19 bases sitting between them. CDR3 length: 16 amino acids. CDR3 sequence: CASSPVPLAETYEQYF. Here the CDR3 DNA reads TGTGCCAGCAGTCCGGTCCCGCTAGCCGAGACCTACGAGCAGTACTTC.

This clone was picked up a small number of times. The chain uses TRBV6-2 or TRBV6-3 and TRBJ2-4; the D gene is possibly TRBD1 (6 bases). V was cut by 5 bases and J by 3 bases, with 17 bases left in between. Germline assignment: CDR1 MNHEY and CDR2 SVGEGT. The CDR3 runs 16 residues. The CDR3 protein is CASSQRHREDKNIQYF. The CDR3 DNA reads TGTGCCAGCAGTCAAAGACACAGGGAAGACAAAAACATTCAGTACTTC.

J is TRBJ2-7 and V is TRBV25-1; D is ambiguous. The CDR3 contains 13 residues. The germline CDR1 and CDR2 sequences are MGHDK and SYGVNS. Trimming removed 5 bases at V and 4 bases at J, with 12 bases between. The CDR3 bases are TGTGCCAGCAGTCCAGGTGAGAGATACGAGCAGTACTTC. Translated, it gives CASSPGERYEQYF.

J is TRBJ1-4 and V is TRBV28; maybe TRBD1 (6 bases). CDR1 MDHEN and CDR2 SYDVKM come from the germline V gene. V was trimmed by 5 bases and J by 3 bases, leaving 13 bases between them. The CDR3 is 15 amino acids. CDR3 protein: CASSTRGSANEKLFF. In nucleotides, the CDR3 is TGTGCCAGCAGTACAAGGGGGTCGGCTAATGAAAAACTGTTTTTT.

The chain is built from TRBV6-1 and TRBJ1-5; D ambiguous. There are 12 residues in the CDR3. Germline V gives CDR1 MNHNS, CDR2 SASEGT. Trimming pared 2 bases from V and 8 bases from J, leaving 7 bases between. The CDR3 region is CASSELAEPQHF. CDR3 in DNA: TGTGCCAGCAGTGAATTAGCTGAGCCCCAGCATTTT.

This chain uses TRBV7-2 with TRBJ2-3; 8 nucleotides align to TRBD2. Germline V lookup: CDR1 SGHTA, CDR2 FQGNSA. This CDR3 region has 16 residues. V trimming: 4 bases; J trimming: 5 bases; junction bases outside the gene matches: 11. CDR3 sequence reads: CASSSYEREIEDTQYF. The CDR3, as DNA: TGTGCCAGCAGCTCTTATGAGCGGGAGATTGAAGATACGCAGTATTTT.

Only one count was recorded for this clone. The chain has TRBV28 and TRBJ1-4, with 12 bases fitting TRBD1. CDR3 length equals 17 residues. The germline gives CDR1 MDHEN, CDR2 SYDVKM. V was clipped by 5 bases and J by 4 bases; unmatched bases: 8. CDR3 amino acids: CASSPGTGGAINEKLFF. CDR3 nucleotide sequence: TGTGCCAGCAGTCCCGGGACAGGGGGCGCGATTAATGAAAAACTGTTTTTT. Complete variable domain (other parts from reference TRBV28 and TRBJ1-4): DVKVTQSSRYLVKRTGEKVFLECVQDMDHENMFWYRQDPGLGLRLIYFSYDVKMKEKGDIPEGYSVSREKKERFSLILESASTNQTSMYLCASSPGTGGAINEKLFFGSGTQLSVL.

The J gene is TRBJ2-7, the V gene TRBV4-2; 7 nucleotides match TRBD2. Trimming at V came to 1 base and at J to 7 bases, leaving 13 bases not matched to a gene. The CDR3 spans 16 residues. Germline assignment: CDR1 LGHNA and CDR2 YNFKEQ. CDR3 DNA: TGTGCCAGCAGCCAAGCCCTAGCGGAGACCTCGGGGGAGCAGTACTTC. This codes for CASSQALAETSGEQYF.

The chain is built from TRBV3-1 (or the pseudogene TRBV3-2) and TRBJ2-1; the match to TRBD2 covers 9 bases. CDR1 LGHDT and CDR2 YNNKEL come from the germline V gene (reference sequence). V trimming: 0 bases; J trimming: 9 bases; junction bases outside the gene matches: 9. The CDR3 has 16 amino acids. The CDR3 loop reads CASSQDGLAGPAEQFF. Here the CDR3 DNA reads TGTGCCAGCAGCCAAGATGGGCTAGCGGGACCGGCTGAGCAGTTCTTC.

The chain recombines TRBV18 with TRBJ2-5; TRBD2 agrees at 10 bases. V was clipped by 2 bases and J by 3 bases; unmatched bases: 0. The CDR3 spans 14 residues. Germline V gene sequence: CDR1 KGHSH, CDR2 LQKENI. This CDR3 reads CASSPTSGKETQYF. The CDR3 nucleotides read TGTGCCAGCTCACCAACTAGCGGGAAAGAGACCCAGTACTTC. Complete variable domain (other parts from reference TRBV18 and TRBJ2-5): NAGVMQNPRHLVRRRGQEARLRCSPMKGHSHVYWYRQLPEEGLKFMVYLQKENIIDESGMPKERFSAEFPKEGPSILRIQQVVRGDSAAYFCASSPTSGKETQYFGPGTRLLVL.